The clone carrying this T cell receptor beta chain ranks as medium-sized. TCRbeta libraries were built with three rounds of nested PCR, modified from ARM-PCR. TCRdb re-called the multiplex PCR reads with MiXCR, one entry per CDR3 protein. The sample records 75,000 to 95,000 distinct CDR3 sequences, approximately 73% being singletons. These data belong to a study of tumor and adjacent non-tumor tissue in lung cancer. No cell sorting was done before RNA was extracted from the tissue. This non-tumor lung sample came from over 3 cm beyond the tumor edge. Chemotherapy-naive patients with new lung cancer underwent thoracic surgery in China, August–late 2014. The CDR3 covers 15 residues. With V trimmed by 1 base and J by 3 bases, 7 bases remained unmatched. Germline V gene lookup returns CDR1 SQVTM and CDR2 ANQGSEA.

The sample comprised distant non-tumor lung tissue. The clonotype originates from a woman aged 45-59 years with non-small cell lung cancer. J is TRBJ2-3 and V is TRBV29-1; 7 bases are shared with TRBD1. In DNA form, the CDR3 reads TGCAGCGTTGAAGTCAGGCACAGGGGAACAGATACGCAGTATTTT. Translated, it gives CSVEVRHRGTDTQYF.